This entry lists 8 T cell receptor beta chains sequenced from one sample in a study of blood T cell repertoires in COVID-19. Sequencing was performed with immunoSEQ multiplex PCR; in TCRdb, only in-frame clones are kept and a portion is missing. The table lists 250,000 or so clones, over 70% of them singletons, with about 3.1% in the top ten. The source material was PBMCs or T cells enriched from blood (not recorded which). The receptors here all came from a woman in her thirties or forties who had been exposed to COVID-19.

DNA for the CDR3: TGTGCCAGCAGCTTGGACAGGGTGAACACTGAAGCTTTCTTT. This translates into CASSLDRVNTEAFF. The V and J genes are TRBV11-3 and TRBJ1-1, with 8 bases lining up with TRBD1. Looked up from germline, CDR1 is SGHNT and CDR2 is YENEEA. The CDR3 covers 14 residues. V lost 3 bases, J lost 0 bases, and 0 bases stayed unmatched.

This clone was recorded only once. The rearrangement links TRBV5-1 to TRBJ2-1; TRBD1 matches 9 bases. CDR3 length: 16 amino acids. V dropped 0 bases and J dropped 7; count of bases not matched to a gene: 8. The germline gives CDR1 SGHRS, CDR2 YFSETQ. The CDR3: CASSLETGGWGNEQFF. In DNA, the CDR3 is TGCGCCAGCAGCTTGGAGACAGGGGGATGGGGAAATGAGCAGTTCTTC.

The chain is built from TRBV5-4 and TRBJ2-5; D gene uncertain. The CDR3 runs 13 residues. The V gene's germline CDR1 is SGHNT and CDR2 YYREEE (reference sequence). V lost 3 bases and J 3 bases, leaving 9 bases between the germline ends. The chain's CDR3 is CASSSSQKETQYF. The DNA for the CDR3 is TGTGCCAGCAGCTCCTCTCAGAAAGAGACCCAGTACTTC.

This clone has a single count. A junction boundary mismatches the germline segment, possibly from a read error. The chain joins TRBV5-1 to TRBJ1-2; the match to TRBD1 covers 8 bases. The CDR3 totals 16 residues. Germline lookup yields CDR1 SGHRS and CDR2 YFSETQ. DNA of the CDR3: TGTGCCAGCAGCTTGGGGGGGACAGGACCTTACTATGGCTACACCTTC. Its protein product is CASSLGGTGPYYGYTF.

CDR3 sequence: CASSGDSYEQYF. In DNA form, the CDR3 reads TGTGCCAGCAGTGGTGACAGCTACGAGCAGTACTTC. The V gene is TRBV12-3 or TRBV12-4, the J gene TRBJ2-7, with D perhaps matching TRBD1 (5 bases). Trimming removed 5 bases at V and 3 bases at J, with 8 bases between. This CDR3 region has 12 residues.

V and J are TRBV5-1 and TRBJ2-3; 8 positions agree with TRBD2. The ends lost 4 bases at V and 6 bases at J; junction bases unmatched: 7. Germline loops: CDR1 SGHRS, CDR2 YFSETQ. The CDR3 runs 14 residues. CDR3 residues: CASSRSGGGDTQYF. In DNA form, the CDR3 reads TGCGCCAGCAGCAGGAGCGGGGGCGGGGATACGCAGTATTTT.

The genes are TRBV7-2 and TRBJ1-3, with 12 bases aligning to TRBD1. The germline gives CDR1 SGHTA, CDR2 FQGNSA. The CDR3 is made up of 17 amino acids. V lost 5 bases to trimming and J lost 4 bases; unmatched junction nucleotides: 9. CDR3 loop: CASSTGQGAGSGNTIYF. The CDR3 region has the DNA TGTGCCAGCAGCACGGGACAGGGGGCAGGGTCCGGAAACACCATATATTTT. The full variable domain, in which reference TRBV7-2 and TRBJ1-3 provide the parts outside the CDR3, is GAGVSQSPSNKVTEKGKDVELRCDPISGHTALYWYRQSLGQGLEFLIYFQGNSAPDKSGLPSDRFSAERTGGSVSTLTIQRTQQEDSAVYLCASSTGQGAGSGNTIYFGEGSWLTVV.

The CDR3 DNA reads as TGTGCCAGCAGCTTAGGGGGCGGGGTGGCCTACGAGCAGTACTTC. Translated: CASSLGGGVAYEQYF. This sequence joins TRBV7-2 and TRBJ2-7, with D possibly being TRBD2 (6 bases). The CDR3 sequence is 15 residues long. Looked up from germline, CDR1 is SGHTA and CDR2 is FQGNSA. V was pared by 1 base and J by 2 bases, with 12 bases between.